The present T cell receptor beta chain was sequenced within a study of blood T cell repertoires in COVID-19. About the study: Acute and convalescent COVID-19 specimens originated in the United States, Italy and Spain.

The CDR3 is 15 amino acids. The V gene lost 0 bases and the J gene lost 4 bases, with 11 bases spanning the gap. In germline, CDR1 is SGHTA, CDR2 FQGNSA. Per the study methods: Reference gene primer amplification yielded estimated nucleated cell counts. Assay: immunoSEQ multiplex PCR; the TCRdb copy retains only in-frame clones and omits some. D and trimming were read from the DNA, whereas the V and J calls and clone size are those reported in that table. The sample includes about 31,000 clones, 90% to 95% of them seen just once. V and J are TRBV7-2 and TRBJ2-3, with D perhaps TRBD1 (6 bases). The sequence was collected from a human donor in a cohort sampled during active COVID-19. Sequencing was performed on peripheral blood. CDR3 amino acids: CASSLAFGGPDTQYF. In nucleotides, the CDR3 is TGTGCCAGCAGCTTAGCGTTTGGGGGCCCAGATACGCAGTATTTT.